Listed below are T cell receptor beta chains from one sample, sequenced in a study of molecular identifiers for immune sequencing clone quantification. TCRdb recomputed calls from the PCR reads with MiXCR, one row per CDR3 protein. The sample consists of 490,000 or so distinct CDR3 sequences, about a fifth of them appearing once. The sample was naive CD8+ T cells from blood, with Jurkat cell RNA spiked in. The receptor set was obtained from a human donor in good health. Some libraries in this study had Jurkat cell RNA spiked in. The CDR3 runs from the conserved cysteine through the conserved F or W. A D gene is named only where the DNA matches it firmly. Clone size is not always given. Where it is, it says once, few, many or a class for expanded clones.

CASSSPWSRAVGYNEQFF	TGTGCCAGCAGCTCCCCCTGGTCCCGGGCGGTGGGTTACAATGAGCAGTTCTTC	TRBJ2-1	-	TRBV5-4	-
CASSLSTGLYEQYF	TGTGCCAGCAGCCTATCTACGGGGCTGTACGAGCAGTACTTC	TRBJ2-7	-	TRBV11-2	-
CATSRDLPTDEKLFF	TGTGCCACCAGCAGAGATCTACCTACCGATGAAAAACTGTTTTTT	TRBJ1-4	-	TRBV15	-
CASSQDPPGRANGEQFF	TGCGCCAGCAGCCAAGATCCTCCCGGGAGGGCCAACGGTGAGCAGTTCTTC	TRBJ2-1	TRBD2	TRBV4-1	-
CASSYNGGRGHDQPQHF	TGTGCCAGCAGTTACAATGGCGGCAGGGGGCACGATCAGCCCCAGCATTTT	TRBJ1-5	TRBD1	TRBV6-2/TRBV6-3	many
CASSYSRADTQYF	TGTGCCAGCAGTTACTCGAGAGCAGATACGCAGTATTTT	TRBJ2-3	-	TRBV6-5	many
CASSGRRGVEQYF	TGTGCCAGCAGTGGGAGGCGGGGGGTCGAGCAGTACTTC	TRBJ2-7	TRBD2	TRBV12-3/TRBV12-4	many
CASSQTFGGEETQYF	TGCGCCAGCAGCCAAACGTTCGGGGGCGAGGAGACCCAGTACTTC	TRBJ2-5	-	TRBV4-3	few
CASSLGQTATNEKLFF	TGTGCCAGCAGTTTGGGGCAAACTGCAACTAATGAAAAACTGTTTTTT	TRBJ1-4	-	TRBV28	few
CASSFAGARTDTQYF	TGTGCCAGCAGCTTCGCGGGGGCGCGGACAGATACGCAGTATTTT	TRBJ2-3	-	TRBV9	many
CASSLELGSSGANVLTF	TGTGCCAGCAGCTTAGAGTTGGGTAGCTCTGGGGCCAACGTCCTGACTTTC	TRBJ2-6	-	TRBV7-9	many
CASSWGSSREQYF	TGTGCCAGTTCATGGGGGAGTTCGAGGGAGCAGTACTTC	TRBJ2-7	-	TRBV19	-
CASSEAHRATNEKLFF	TGTGCCAGCAGCGAGGCCCACCGGGCAACTAATGAAAAACTGTTTTTT	TRBJ1-4	-	TRBV7-9	many
CASRAGTGPTYEQYF	TGTGCCAGCAGGGCCGGGACAGGGCCAACCTACGAGCAGTACTTC	TRBJ2-7	TRBD1	TRBV2	few
CASSSIRQDTQYF	TGTGCCAGCAGTTCGATACGGCAGGATACGCAGTATTTT	TRBJ2-3	-	TRBV6-2/TRBV6-3	many
CASSWDGMDEKLFF	TGTGCCAGCAGCTGGGACGGGATGGACGAAAAACTGTTTTTT	TRBJ1-4	-	TRBV5-5	many
CAWNAGQGFGRVFF	TGTGCCTGGAATGCGGGGCAGGGCTTTGGCCGAGTGTTTTTT	TRBJ1-4	-	TRBV30	many
CASAQSAGMTAIQYF	TGTGCCAGCGCCCAATCGGCGGGTATGACGGCCATTCAGTACTTC	TRBJ2-4	-	TRBV12-3/TRBV12-4	-
CASSQDRTHTEAFF	TGCGCCAGCAGCCAAGATCGAACGCACACTGAAGCTTTCTTT	TRBJ1-1	-	TRBV4-3	many
CASSPASGGYNEQFF	TGTGCCAGTAGTCCAGCTAGCGGGGGGTACAATGAGCAGTTCTTC	TRBJ2-1	TRBD2	TRBV19	-
CASSQDRTWSLAEAFF	TGCGCCAGCAGCCAAGATAGGACCTGGTCTTTAGCTGAAGCTTTCTTT	TRBJ1-1	-	TRBV4-1	many
CASSSGLAATDTQYF	TGTGCCAGCAGCTCAGGACTAGCTGCGACAGATACGCAGTATTTT	TRBJ2-3	TRBD2	TRBV5-4	many
CASSYSRLAGGLNNEQFF	TGTGCCAGCAGTTACTCACGGCTAGCGGGGGGGCTGAACAATGAGCAGTTCTTC	TRBJ2-1	TRBD2	TRBV6-5	-
CSASGFRQENTGELFF	TGCAGTGCTAGTGGGTTCCGACAGGAGAACACCGGGGAGCTGTTTTTT	TRBJ2-2	-	TRBV20-1	many
CASSQDGNDNEQFF	TGCGCCAGCAGCCAAGACGGAAATGACAATGAGCAGTTCTTC	TRBJ2-1	-	TRBV4-1	few
CASNRRGSGANVLTF	TGTGCCAGTAACCGGCGAGGCTCTGGGGCCAACGTCCTGACTTTC	TRBJ2-6	-	TRBV19	few
CSVVGGKHYEQYF	TGCAGCGTTGTCGGGGGAAAGCATTACGAGCAGTACTTC	TRBJ2-7	-	TRBV29-1	-
CSVEDAGSMNTEAFF	TGCAGCGTTGAAGATGCCGGCAGCATGAACACTGAAGCTTTCTTT	TRBJ1-1	-	TRBV29-1	many
CASSQDWAGRYGEAFF	TGTGCCAGCAGCCAAGATTGGGCAGGGCGGTATGGTGAAGCTTTCTTT	TRBJ1-1	-	TRBV4-2	few
CASSLYATVKSGDTQYF	TGTGCCAGCAGCTTATACGCGACAGTAAAGTCGGGAGATACGCAGTATTTT	TRBJ2-3	-	TRBV7-8	many
CSVDTEGEQYF	TGCAGCGTAGACACGGAGGGCGAGCAGTACTTC	TRBJ2-7	-	TRBV29-1	many
CASSAGFPDRFHHEQYF	TGTGCCAGCAGTGCGGGTTTTCCCGACAGGTTTCACCACGAGCAGTACTTC	TRBJ2-7	-	TRBV25-1	many
CAGRTKSTDTQYF	TGTGCCGGCAGGACGAAGAGCACAGATACGCAGTATTTT	TRBJ2-3	-	TRBV6-2/TRBV6-3	many
CASSLGSMEQFF	TGTGCCAGCAGTTTGGGGTCCATGGAGCAGTTCTTC	TRBJ2-1	-	TRBV12-3/TRBV12-4	many
CASSIVYPGQGFSGTEAFF	TGTGCCAGTAGTATTGTGTATCCTGGACAGGGTTTTTCGGGCACTGAAGCTTTCTTT	TRBJ1-1	TRBD1	TRBV19	-
CASSFGGITDTQYF	TGTGCCAGCAGCTTTGGGGGCATCACAGATACGCAGTATTTT	TRBJ2-3	-	TRBV5-4	many
CSVTSSSGTDTQYF	TGCAGCGTTACGTCGTCCTCGGGCACAGATACGCAGTATTTT	TRBJ2-3	-	TRBV29-1	many